A single sample is the source of the 32 T cell receptor beta chains below, sequenced in a study of cytomegalovirus exposure and HLA in healthy donors (TCRdb year 2017). The library was generated by the immunoSEQ multiplex PCR assay. For the multiplex PCR, a mixture combining 60 forward primers for TCR Vbeta segments and 13 reverse primers for TCR Jbeta segments was used. The clones in this table, taken by TCRdb from immuneACCESS, are in-frame only. Not every clone is retained; where verified, under half of the shortfall comes from an unresolved V gene, and the cause of the rest is unknown. Present in this sample are 150,000 to 200,000 clones, roughly 80% of which were seen just once. The top ten clonotypes cover 1.6% of the sample. The sequencing sample was made of PBMCs. All receptors come from a man aged 50 to 59 in good health and CMV-seronegative.

This clone was detected only a few times. The J gene is TRBJ1-1, the V gene TRBV7-2; TRBD1 aligns across 10 bases. This CDR3 is 16 amino acids long. The trim removed 0 bases at V and 2 bases at J, leaving 3 bases unmatched. CDR1 and CDR2 (germline): SGHTA, FQGNSA. CDR3 coding DNA: TGTGCCAGCAGCTTAGCGGGGGACAGGGGCAACACTGAAGCTTTCTTT. This sequence encodes CASSLAGDRGNTEAFF.

This clone appeared a single time. The chain couples TRBV5-1 to TRBJ2-2; D call uncertain. V was trimmed by 1 base and J by 0 bases, leaving 10 bases between them. This CDR3 region has 16 residues. From germline, CDR1 is SGHRS and CDR2 YFSETQ. CDR3 DNA sequence: TGCGCCAGCAGCTTGAGTGGCGGCCCGAACACCGGGGAGCTGTTTTTT. It codes for CASSLSGGPNTGELFF.

This chain joins TRBV18 and TRBJ2-5; tentatively, D is TRBD1 (5 bases). V lost 1 base to trimming and J lost 3 bases, with 21 bases between them. Germline CDR1 and CDR2: KGHSH and LQKENI. The CDR3 totals 18 residues. CDR3 nucleotide sequence: TGTGCCAGCTCACCACAGACATCGACAAGGGGTGTAAAAGAGACCCAGTACTTC. Its translation: CASSPQTSTRGVKETQYF.

This clone was seen a few times. The chain uses TRBV6-1 and TRBJ1-5; tentatively, D is TRBD1 (5 bases). The CDR3 runs to 16 residues. Germline CDR1 and CDR2: MNHNS and SASEGT. V shed 4 bases and J shed 0 bases, with 13 bases lying between them. CDR3 loop: CASSGEGQVSNQPQHF. CDR3 bases: TGTGCCAGCAGTGGGGAGGGGCAGGTTAGCAATCAGCCCCAGCATTTT.

V is TRBV6-6 and J is TRBJ1-2, with 11 bases matching TRBD1. CDR3 length equals 15 residues. V gave up 8 bases and J gave up 6 bases; unmatched junction bases: 11. Germline V gene sequence: CDR1 MNHNY, CDR2 SVGAGI (reference sequence). This CDR3 is CASLWTGGVWDGYTF. The CDR3 DNA is TGTGCCAGCCTTTGGACAGGGGGCGTATGGGATGGCTACACCTTC.

V gene TRBV7-2 combines with J gene TRBJ2-3; maybe TRBD2 (6 bases). The CDR3 extends over 13 amino acids. Germline CDR1 SGHTA, CDR2 FQGNSA. The ends were cut back, 1 base at V and 11 bases at J, with 13 bases in the middle. CDR3 bases: TGTGCCAGCAGCTTAGGAACTAGCAGCCTGCAGTATTTT. Translated, it gives CASSLGTSSLQYF.

The rearrangement joins TRBV7-3 to TRBJ2-3; 7 positions match TRBD2. The ends lost 5 bases at V and 2 bases at J; junction bases unmatched: 10. Per the germline V gene, CDR1 is SGHTA and CDR2 is FQGTGA. The CDR3 totals 16 residues. CDR3: CASSALGRGITDTQYF. The CDR3 DNA reads as TGTGCCAGCAGCGCCTTGGGGCGGGGGATCACAGATACGCAGTATTTT.

This chain links TRBV10-3 with TRBJ2-7, with 7 bases that match TRBD1. This CDR3 spans 16 amino acids. The germline V gene encodes CDR1 ENHRY and CDR2 SYGVKD. The junction had 8 bases not matched to a gene; V was cut back by 3 bases and J by 0 bases. The chain's CDR3 is CAISDPPGQPSYEQYF. The CDR3 DNA reads as TGTGCCATCAGTGACCCGCCGGGACAGCCCTCCTACGAGCAGTACTTC.

The genes are TRBV5-4 and TRBJ2-1; 9 bases map to TRBD1. Germline assignment: CDR1 SGHNT and CDR2 YYREEE (reference sequence). The CDR3 is made up of 14 amino acids. Germline trimming cut 4 bases from V and 9 bases from J; bases unmatched to any gene: 8. CDR3 in amino acids: CASSISGTGSEQFF. The CDR3 bases are TGTGCCAGCAGCATTTCCGGGACAGGGAGTGAGCAGTTCTTC.

The chain couples TRBV7-2 to TRBJ2-7; a weak D match, TRBD2 (5 bases). Trimming cost V 5 bases and J 7 bases, with 15 bases left between them. CDR3 length equals 13 residues. Germline V lookup: CDR1 SGHTA, CDR2 FQGNSA. The CDR3 region has the DNA TGTGCCAGCAGCCCCGGACTCATTACAGAGCAGTACTTC. Its protein is CASSPGLITEQYF.

The genes are TRBV4-3 and TRBJ2-1, with D possibly being TRBD2 (6 bases). V dropped 7 bases and J dropped 1 base, with 17 bases sitting between them. Germline CDR1 reads LGHNA; CDR2 reads YSLEER. CDR3 size: 16 residues. CDR3 region: CASNPSLSGSYNEQFF. The CDR3 bases are TGCGCCAGCAACCCCTCTCTGAGCGGGTCCTACAATGAGCAGTTCTTC.

J is TRBJ2-1 and V is TRBV5-1, with 14 bases identical to TRBD2. Germline CDR1 reads SGHRS; CDR2 reads YFSETQ. There are 18 residues in the CDR3. With V trimmed by 2 bases and J by 0 bases, 4 bases remained unmatched. The CDR3 DNA is TGCGCCAGCAGCTTTACAGGACTAGCGGGAGGCTCCTACAATGAGCAGTTCTTC. Protein sequence: CASSFTGLAGGSYNEQFF.

The chain has TRBV5-1 and TRBJ2-7; 7 bases are shared with TRBD2. CDR3 length equals 17 residues. Germline V gene sequence: CDR1 SGHRS, CDR2 YFSETQ. J was trimmed by 9 bases and V by 0 bases; bases with no gene match: 18. For the CDR3, the DNA is TGCGCCAGCAGCTTGGATGGGGGGGAAGGCTCCCCAGGAGGGCAGTACTTC. It specifies CASSLDGGEGSPGGQYF.

J is TRBJ2-2 and V is TRBV7-6; 13 positions match TRBD2. The V gene's germline CDR1 is SGHVS and CDR2 FNYEAQ. This CDR3 comprises 18 residues. The junction had 6 bases not matched to a gene; V was cut back by 5 bases and J by 0 bases. CDR3 sequence: CASSKTSGGPPNTGELFF. The CDR3 coding sequence is TGTGCCAGCAGCAAGACTAGCGGGGGGCCACCGAACACCGGGGAGCTGTTTTTT.

The V and J genes are TRBV4-3 and TRBJ2-7; a possible D gene is TRBD1 (6 bases). V was pared by 1 base and J by 1 base, with 8 bases between. The CDR3 is 14 residues long. The germline gives CDR1 LGHNA, CDR2 YSLEER. CDR3 in amino acids: CASSQGTESYEQYF. The CDR3 coding sequence is TGCGCCAGCAGCCAAGGGACAGAATCCTACGAGCAGTACTTC.

The rearrangement links TRBV2 to TRBJ2-5, with 9 nucleotides matching TRBD1. The CDR3 is made up of 14 amino acids. After removal of 6 bases from V and 5 bases from J, the junction contained 7 bases not matched to a gene. The germline V gene has CDR1 SNHLY and CDR2 FYNNEI. CDR3 sequence reads: CASRGDRGWETQYF. CDR3 DNA: TGTGCCAGCAGGGGCGACAGGGGGTGGGAGACCCAGTACTTC.

The CDR3 coding sequence is TGCAGTGCTAGCACGAGGTACGAGCAGTACTTC. It is translated as CSASTRYEQYF. The rearrangement links TRBV20-1 to TRBJ2-7; D is uncertain. The germline V gene has CDR1 DFQATT and CDR2 SNEGSKA (reference sequence). There are 11 residues in the CDR3. V lost 3 bases, J lost 4 bases, and 7 bases lay in between.

This chain links TRBV7-8 with TRBJ1-1; no reliable D call. Germline values: CDR1 SGHVS, CDR2 FQNEAQ. The germline V and J ends were trimmed by 6 bases and 3 bases, with 8 bases remaining between them. The CDR3 totals 12 residues. The CDR3 nucleotides are TGTGCCAGCAGTCCGGGGTACACTGAAGCTTTCTTT. Translation gives CASSPGYTEAFF.

This clone was observed a single time. The J gene is TRBJ2-5, the V gene TRBV5-3; TRBD2 matches at 11 bases. TRBV5-3 is annotated as an ORF whose role is uncertain. After removal of 0 bases from V and 5 bases from J, the junction contained 9 bases not matched to a gene. There are 17 residues in the CDR3. The CDR3 loop reads CARSLARLAGGLETQYF. CDR3 in DNA: TGTGCCAGAAGCTTGGCAAGGCTAGCGGGGGGACTGGAGACCCAGTACTTC.

The chain is built from TRBV18 and TRBJ2-3; 8 bases align to TRBD2. CDR1 and CDR2 from the germline V gene are KGHSH and LQKENI. The CDR3 sequence is 19 residues long. V trimming: 6 bases; J trimming: 0 bases; junction bases outside the gene matches: 17. CDR3 sequence (DNA): TGTGCCAGCTCCCCCGATGGCGGGGGGCCAACCACCAGCACAGATACGCAGTATTTT. Its protein is CASSPDGGGPTTSTDTQYF.

This chain joins TRBV6-4 and TRBJ2-7, with D maybe TRBD2 (5 bases). This CDR3 has 15 residues. Between the trimmed V and J ends, which lost 6 bases and 5 bases, there was a span of 20 bases. Germline CDR1 reads MRHNA; CDR2 reads SNTAGT. CDR3 region: CASRGPCAGPHEQYF. CDR3 bases: TGTGCCAGCAGGGGCCCCTGTGCGGGCCCCCACGAGCAGTACTTC.

The chain recombines TRBV10-3 with TRBJ1-3; 10 bases map to TRBD1. Losses at the gene ends were 6 bases for V and 4 bases for J; bases not matched to a gene: 6. The V gene's germline CDR1 is ENHRY and CDR2 SYGVKD. The CDR3 contains 15 residues. The CDR3 sequence: CAIRKTGGDGNTIYF. The DNA of the CDR3 is TGTGCCATCAGGAAGACAGGGGGCGACGGAAACACCATATATTTT.

V gene TRBV11-1 combines with J gene TRBJ2-3; D not certain. The CDR3 length is 14 residues. The germline V and J ends were trimmed by 2 bases and 7 bases, with 13 bases remaining between them. Per the germline V gene, CDR1 is SGHAT and CDR2 is FQDESV (reference sequence). The CDR3 DNA reads as TGTGCCAGCAGCTTACCCTACTCCCCAAATACGCAGTATTTT. Translation: CASSLPYSPNTQYF.

This chain joins TRBV6-6 and TRBJ2-5, with 7 bases lining up with TRBD1. The end of the DNA is better explained by TRBJ2-7, so the J call may be wrong. Germline CDR1 is MNHNY and CDR2 is SVGAGI (reference sequence). CDR3 length: 15 amino acids. CDR3 sequence (DNA): TGTGCCAGCAGTTCCCCAGACAGGGACGCCTACGAGCAGTACTTC. Amino acids: CASSSPDRDAYEQYF.

The chain combines TRBV30 with TRBJ2-5; D remains ambiguous. Trimming left V 2 bases short and J 11 bases short, with 15 bases between. Germline-derived CDR1 and CDR2 are GTSNPN and SVGIG (reference sequence). The CDR3 is 12 amino acids. This CDR3 reads CAWSPGSVEQYF. DNA of the CDR3: TGTGCCTGGAGTCCAGGATCTGTTGAGCAGTACTTC.

The chain joins TRBV6-6 to TRBJ2-7, with TRBD2 as a possible D gene (6 bases). This CDR3 has 15 amino acids. V lost 6 bases and J 1 base, leaving 16 bases between the germline ends. CDR1 is MNHNY, CDR2 SVGAGI, per germline (reference sequence). The CDR3: CASSHGTQPSYEQYF. The DNA for the CDR3 is TGTGCCAGCAGCCACGGGACTCAACCTTCCTACGAGCAGTACTTC.

The V call is TRBV6-7, the J call TRBJ2-2, with TRBD1 identical over 8 bases. TRBV6-7 is recorded as an ORF, its role being uncertain. The CDR3 length is 16 residues. V lost 5 bases and J lost 7; bases outside the gene matches: 12. The CDR3 DNA follows: TGTGCCAGCAGTCCCCCCGGACAGGGAAACTGCGGGGAGCTGTTTTTT. Protein: CASSPPGQGNCGELFF.

The genes are TRBV29-1 and TRBJ2-7, with a weak D call TRBD1 (6 bases). V was trimmed by 6 bases and J by 4 bases, leaving 13 bases between them. This CDR3 has 12 amino acids. Germline loops: CDR1 SQVTM, CDR2 ANQGSEA. DNA of the CDR3: TGCAGCGTCGGACAGACCTTGTACGAGCAGTACTTC. Residues: CSVGQTLYEQYF.

The J gene is TRBJ2-1, the V gene TRBV5-1; D may be TRBD2 (6 bases). V was trimmed by 1 base and J by 12 bases, leaving 17 bases between them. The CDR3 has 14 amino acids. Per the germline V gene, CDR1 is SGHRS and CDR2 is YFSETQ. This chain's CDR3 is CASSLTLLAQRQFF. CDR3 in DNA: TGCGCCAGCAGCTTGACCTTACTAGCCCAGAGGCAGTTCTTC.

This clone was counted a few times. CDR3 coding DNA: TGTGCCATCAGTGAGTCCGGCTATGGCTACACCTTC. Translated, it gives CAISESGYGYTF. The V call is TRBV10-3, the J call TRBJ1-2; unclear D gene. Per germline, CDR1 ENHRY and CDR2 SYGVKD. The CDR3 covers 12 residues. Between the trimmed V and J ends, which lost 0 bases and 4 bases, there was a span of 3 bases.

The genes are TRBV5-1 and TRBJ1-2; D is perhaps TRBD1 (6 bases). Trimming took 7 bases from V and 1 from J, leaving 23 bases between them. This CDR3 contains 17 residues. CDR1 is SGHRS, CDR2 YFSETQ, per germline. The CDR3 sequence: CASRPPSTGSLNYGYTF. CDR3 sequence (DNA): TGCGCCAGCCGGCCCCCTTCGACAGGATCTCTTAACTATGGCTACACCTTC.

This clone appeared a single time. This sequence joins TRBV5-1 and TRBJ2-7, with TRBD2 matching 8 bases. The CDR3 spans 16 residues. Germline V gives CDR1 SGHRS, CDR2 YFSETQ. Germline trimming cut 1 base from V and 3 bases from J; bases unmatched to any gene: 9. CDR3 in DNA: TGCGCCAGCAGCTTGTTCAATAGCGGGACTTTCTACGAGCAGTACTTC. Translated, it gives CASSLFNSGTFYEQYF.